These 27 T cell receptor beta chains share one sample of origin, sequenced in a study of T cells in Graves' hyperthyroidism and ophthalmopathy. TCR beta CDR3 regions were amplified from RNA transcripts. First-round RT-PCR with HTBI primers amplified the TCR CDR3 region. MiXCR, run by TCRdb on the multiplex PCR reads, gives a single entry per CDR3 protein. The sample contains a few hundred thousand distinct CDR3 sequences, approximately 15% of which appear only once. The sequenced sample consisted of blood. The receptors were gathered from a young woman with Graves' hyperthyroidism.

At least ten counts were recorded for this clonotype. The J gene is TRBJ2-7, the V gene TRBV11-2; D remains ambiguous. From germline, CDR1 is SGHAT and CDR2 FQNNGV. V gave up 5 bases and J gave up 3 bases, with 17 bases separating them. The CDR3 runs 15 residues. The CDR3 loop is CASSPSGGSFYEQYV. The CDR3 nucleotides are TGTGCCAGCAGCCCCTCCGGTGGTAGCTTCTACGAGCAGTACGTC.

This clonotype was seen many times. The chain employs TRBV4-1 and TRBJ1-5, with unresolved D. This CDR3 contains 15 residues. V lost 4 bases and J lost 0, with 10 bases in between. Germline assignment: CDR1 MGHRA and CDR2 YSYEKL. The CDR3 DNA reads TGCGCCAGCAGCCTCCGACGGGATAGCAATCAGCCCCAGCATTTT. Its protein product is CASSLRRDSNQPQHF.

This chain connects TRBV7-9 to TRBJ1-3, with TRBD1 matching over 7 bases. CDR1 and CDR2 from the germline V gene are SEHNR and FQNEAQ (reference sequence). The CDR3 length is 16 residues. The V segment lost 5 bases and the J segment 0 bases; nucleotides outside the gene matches: 7. The CDR3: CASSHPDRVSGNTIYF. The CDR3 nucleotides read TGTGCCAGCAGCCACCCTGACAGGGTCTCTGGAAACACCATATATTTT. Supplemented by reference TRBV7-9 and TRBJ1-3, the full variable domain reads DTGVSQNPRHKITKRGQNVTFRCDPISEHNRLYWYRQTLGQGPEFLTYFQNEAQLEKSRLLSDRFSAERPKGSFSTLEIQRTEQGDSAMYLCASSHPDRVSGNTIYFGEGSWLTVV.

The genes are TRBV25-1 and TRBJ1-2; D unclear. Germline CDR1 is MGHDK and CDR2 is SYGVNS. The CDR3 covers 13 residues. The V end lost 4 bases, the J end lost 6 bases, and 12 bases lay between the germline ends. The CDR3 DNA is TGTGCCAGCAGTGGTGGCGATTTTCATGGCTACACCTTC. Translating it yields CASSGGDFHGYTF.

This clonotype was picked up many times. The chain links TRBV12-3 or TRBV12-4 to TRBJ1-5; D gene unclear. V was pared by 6 bases and J by 1 base, with 4 bases between. CDR3 length: 12 residues. DNA of the CDR3: TGTGCCAGCAGCGAGAGCAATCAGCCCCAGCATTTT. Translated: CASSESNQPQHF.

CDR3 residues: CASSQDWPGQVNNQPQHF. The CDR3 nucleotides read TGCGCCAGCAGCCAAGATTGGCCGGGACAGGTGAACAATCAGCCCCAGCATTTT. The V call is TRBV4-3, the J call TRBJ1-5, with 8 bases that match TRBD1. The V segment lost 0 bases and the J segment 3 bases; nucleotides outside the gene matches: 10. CDR3 length equals 18 residues. The germline V gene encodes CDR1 LGHNA and CDR2 YSLEER.

V and J are TRBV25-1 and TRBJ1-2; 7 bases map to TRBD1. CDR1 MGHDK and CDR2 SYGVNS come from the germline V gene. The ends lost 0 bases at V and 4 bases at J; junction bases unmatched: 5. This CDR3 has 15 residues. DNA of the CDR3: TGTGCCAGCAGTGAATATAGGGGGCAGAGCTATGGCTACACCTTC. Translating gives CASSEYRGQSYGYTF.

This clonotype has a count of ten or more. The V call is TRBV9, the J call TRBJ2-7, with D unclear. This CDR3 is built from 13 residues. The V end was cut by 0 bases, the J end by 5 bases, with 9 bases between. Germline V CDR1 and CDR2: SGDLS, YYNGEE. CDR3 sequence reads: CASSVGVTHEQYF. The CDR3 DNA reads TGTGCCAGCAGCGTAGGGGTGACCCACGAGCAGTACTTC.

The chain is built from TRBV5-6 and TRBJ2-1; tentatively, D is TRBD2 (5 bases). This CDR3 contains 12 residues. V was clipped by 0 bases and J by 13 bases, with 11 bases between them. Germline CDR1 is SGHDT and CDR2 is YYEEEE. The CDR3 sequence is CASSLEGAGQFF. The CDR3 DNA sequence: TGTGCCAGCAGCTTGGAGGGCGCGGGTCAGTTCTTC.

The genes are TRBV27 and TRBJ2-3; 10 bases agree with TRBD2. CDR1 is MNHEY, CDR2 SMNVEV, per germline (reference sequence). CDR3 length: 15 residues. The V segment lost 4 bases and the J segment 5 bases; nucleotides outside the gene matches: 6. CDR3 DNA: TGTGCCAGCAGTTCTCTAGCGGGAGAAATAGATACGCAGTATTTT. Translating it yields CASSSLAGEIDTQYF.

In this sample, this clonotype turned up many times. V is TRBV7-9 and J is TRBJ2-3; D possibly uses TRBD1 or TRBD2 (5 bases each). CDR3 length: 17 residues. The germline V gene has CDR1 SEHNR and CDR2 FQNEAQ (reference sequence). The V end lost 0 bases, the J end lost 2 bases, and 15 bases lay between the germline ends. The CDR3 DNA reads TGTGCCAGCAGCTTAGCTGGGGCTAGCACCATCACAGATACGCAGTATTTT. It codes for CASSLAGASTITDTQYF.

This clonotype was counted many times. This chain uses TRBV19 with TRBJ1-2, with D possibly matching TRBD1 (6 bases). This CDR3 comprises 13 residues. Trimming took off 6 bases at V and 3 bases at J, with 11 bases between the two ends. Germline values: CDR1 LNHDA, CDR2 SQIVND (reference sequence). The CDR3 sequence is CASRETGDYGYTF. In nucleotides, the CDR3 is TGTGCCAGTAGGGAGACAGGCGACTATGGCTACACCTTC.

This sequence joins TRBV19 and TRBJ2-7, with D maybe TRBD2 (6 bases). The germline V gene encodes CDR1 LNHDA and CDR2 SQIVND (reference sequence). This CDR3 is built from 14 residues. Trimming stripped 4 bases from V and 2 bases from J, with 12 bases between. The CDR3 spells CASSSGGLTYEQYF. The CDR3 DNA follows: TGTGCCAGTAGTAGTGGGGGGTTGACCTACGAGCAGTACTTC.

This clonotype was picked up many times. The genes are TRBV6-1 and TRBJ1-6; 7 nucleotides agree with TRBD1. The CDR3 is made up of 15 amino acids. Trimming cost V 6 bases and J 9 bases; bases outside gene matches: 11. Per germline, CDR1 MNHNS and CDR2 SASEGT. The CDR3 DNA reads as TGTGCCAGCAGGAGCCAGACAGGGTTGACTTCACCCCTCCACTTT. Protein product: CASRSQTGLTSPLHF.

This clonotype was detected a few times. The chain couples TRBV20-1 to TRBJ2-2; 7 bases align to TRBD1. The germline gives CDR1 DFQATT, CDR2 SNEGSKA (reference sequence). This CDR3 is built from 14 residues. V shed 6 bases and J 7 bases; nucleotides not matched to a gene: 11. CDR3 nucleotides: TGCAGTGCCCATACAGGGGCCGTAGACGGGGAGCTGTTTTTT. Protein product: CSAHTGAVDGELFF.

CDR3 sequence reads: CASSQGGRGREKGEQFF. CDR3 sequence (DNA): TGCGCCAGCAGCCAGGGGGGGAGGGGGCGGGAGAAAGGTGAGCAGTTCTTC. The rearrangement joins TRBV4-1 to TRBJ2-1; D tentatively fits TRBD1 or TRBD2 (7 bases each). The CDR3 consists of 17 residues. Germline V gene data show CDR1 as MGHRA and CDR2 as YSYEKL. Between the trimmed V and J ends, which lost 3 bases and 9 bases, there was a span of 24 bases.

This clonotype was counted many times. The genes are TRBV12-3 or TRBV12-4 and TRBJ2-3; TRBD2 matches at 7 bases. V was clipped by 1 base and J by 10 bases; unmatched bases: 5. The CDR3 contains 13 residues. For the CDR3, the DNA is TGTGCCAGCAGTTTAGGGGACTATTCGGCGCAGTATTTT. This gives the protein CASSLGDYSAQYF.

CDR3 protein: CASSSLLAEHYNEQFF. As DNA, the CDR3 is TGTGCCAGCAGCTCCCTGCTAGCGGAGCACTACAATGAGCAGTTCTTC. V and J are TRBV7-8 and TRBJ2-1; 7 bases line up with TRBD2. V trimming: 4 bases; J trimming: 3 bases; junction bases outside the gene matches: 9. Germline CDR1 SGHVS, CDR2 FQNEAQ. This CDR3 comprises 16 residues.

J is TRBJ1-4 and V is TRBV5-1, with 7 bases aligning to TRBD1. V lost 3 bases, J lost 8 bases, and 7 bases stayed unmatched. The CDR3 loop spans 14 amino acids. Germline assignment: CDR1 SGHRS and CDR2 YFSETQ. The DNA for the CDR3 is TGCGCCAGCAGCTCCGGGACAGTTGAGGAAAAACTGTTTTTT. It is translated as CASSSGTVEEKLFF.

The V gene is TRBV7-9, the J gene TRBJ1-2; D might be TRBD1 (5 bases). CDR3 size: 13 residues. V was cut by 5 bases and J by 4 bases, with 11 bases left in between. Germline assignment: CDR1 SEHNR and CDR2 FQNEAQ (reference sequence). CDR3 DNA sequence: TGTGCCAGCAGCCGCGGGGGTGGCTATGGCTACACCTTC. Its protein product is CASSRGGGYGYTF.

This clonotype turned up a few times. The gene calls are TRBV20-1 and TRBJ1-2, with D possibly being TRBD1 (5 bases). The CDR3 runs 14 residues. V shed 0 bases and J shed 3 bases, with 11 bases lying between them. Germline lookup yields CDR1 DFQATT and CDR2 SNEGSKA (reference sequence). The CDR3 protein is CSARDLRGDYGYTF. CDR3 nucleotide sequence: TGCAGTGCTAGAGATCTAAGGGGCGACTATGGCTACACCTTC.

This clonotype was observed many times. V is TRBV5-1 and J is TRBJ1-1; tentatively, D is TRBD1 (6 bases). The CDR3 has 15 residues. V was trimmed by 2 bases and J by 3 bases, leaving 14 bases between them. In germline, CDR1 is SGHRS, CDR2 YFSETQ. The CDR3 DNA reads as TGCGCCAGCAGCTTATACAGGGTTGGGGACACTGAAGCTTTCTTT. Amino acid sequence: CASSLYRVGDTEAFF. The full variable domain, its missing parts supplied by reference TRBV5-1 and TRBJ1-1, is KAGVTQTPRYLIKTRGQQVTLSCSPISGHRSVSWYQQTPGQGLQFLFEYFSETQRNKGNFPGRFSGRQFSNSRSEMNVSTLELGDSALYLCASSLYRVGDTEAFFGQGTRLTVV.

This clonotype was counted many times. The rearrangement joins TRBV18 to TRBJ2-4; no clear D gene. Germline CDR1 is KGHSH and CDR2 is LQKENI. This CDR3 is 16 amino acids long. The V and J ends lost 0 bases and 3 bases respectively, with 12 bases between them. CDR3 in DNA: TGTGCCAGCTCACCACCGTCCAATCCACTCAAAAACATTCAGTACTTC. The encoded protein is CASSPPSNPLKNIQYF.

This clonotype occurred a few times. One junction end disagrees with the germline gene, perhaps due to a read error. This chain joins TRBV7-2 and TRBJ1-5; D ambiguous. This CDR3 is built from 17 residues. CDR1 and CDR2 from the germline V gene are SGHTA and FQGNSA. The CDR3 coding sequence is TGTGCCAGCAGCTTATCTTCAGGAGGAGCCTTCAATCAGCCCCATCATTTT. The encoded protein is CASSLSSGGAFNQPHHF.

Ten or more counts support this clonotype. V and J are TRBV18 and TRBJ2-5, with TRBD1 identical over 7 bases. Germline trimming cut 4 bases from V and 2 bases from J; bases unmatched to any gene: 4. This CDR3 contains 14 residues. From germline, CDR1 is KGHSH and CDR2 LQKENI. This chain's CDR3 is CASSQGTEQETQYF. CDR3 DNA sequence: TGTGCCAGCTCACAGGGGACAGAGCAAGAGACCCAGTACTTC.

This clonotype appeared a few times. CDR3: CASSGTGAFNEKLFF. CDR3 DNA: TGTGCCAGTAGTGGGACAGGGGCTTTTAATGAAAAACTGTTTTTT. This chain connects TRBV19 to TRBJ1-4; 10 nucleotides align to TRBD1. The CDR3 loop spans 15 amino acids. The germline V gene encodes CDR1 LNHDA and CDR2 SQIVND (reference sequence). V shed 5 bases, J shed 4 bases, and the junction held 4 bases outside the gene matches.

This clonotype was observed many times. This chain uses TRBV12-5 with TRBJ1-5, with TRBD1 matching over 7 bases. Per the germline V gene, CDR1 is LGHNT and CDR2 is FRNRAP. V lost 0 bases and J lost 4; bases outside the gene matches: 18. The CDR3 extends over 20 amino acids. This CDR3 reads CASGLVPERQGTPLNQPQHF. The CDR3, as DNA: TGTGCTAGTGGTTTGGTACCAGAGCGACAGGGAACCCCTCTTAATCAGCCCCAGCATTTT.